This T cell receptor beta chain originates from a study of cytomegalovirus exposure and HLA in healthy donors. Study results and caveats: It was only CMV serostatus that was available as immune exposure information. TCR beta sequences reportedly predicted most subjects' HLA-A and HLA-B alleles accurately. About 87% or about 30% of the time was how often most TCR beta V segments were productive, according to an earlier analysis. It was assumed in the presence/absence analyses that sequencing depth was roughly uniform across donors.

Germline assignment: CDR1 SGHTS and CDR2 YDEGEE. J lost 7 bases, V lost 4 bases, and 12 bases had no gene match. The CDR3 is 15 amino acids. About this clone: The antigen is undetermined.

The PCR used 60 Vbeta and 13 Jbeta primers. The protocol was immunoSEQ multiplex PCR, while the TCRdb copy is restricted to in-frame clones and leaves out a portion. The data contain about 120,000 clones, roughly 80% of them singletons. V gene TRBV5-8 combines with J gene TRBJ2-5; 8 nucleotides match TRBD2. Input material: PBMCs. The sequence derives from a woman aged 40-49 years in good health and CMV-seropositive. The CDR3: CASSQSGSARVTQYF. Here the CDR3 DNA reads TGTGCCAGCAGCCAGAGCGGGAGCGCCAGAGTGACCCAGTACTTC. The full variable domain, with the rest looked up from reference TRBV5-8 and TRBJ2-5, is EAGVTQSPTHLIKTRGQQATLRCSPISGHTSVYWYQQALGLGLQFLLWYDEGEERNRGNFPPRFSGRQFPNYSSELNVNALELEDSALYLCASSQSGSARVTQYFGPGTRLLVL.